One and the same sample provided the 3 T cell receptor beta chains below, sequenced in a study of regulatory T cells in long-lasting Graves disease. Time point defined: newly diagnosed GD, antithyroid drugs for less than 3 months. Generation of the TCR library employed RNA extracted from PBMCs. Library construction for TCR beta used iRepertoire HTBI primers and Arm-PCR of CDR3 regions. TCRdb re-derived calls from the multiplex PCR reads in MiXCR, one entry per CDR3 protein. The table records some 220,000 distinct CDR3 sequences, approximately 18% of them present only once. The same data also contributed to another study, on T cells in Graves' hyperthyroidism and ophthalmopathy.

The material was peripheral blood mononuclear cells (PBMCs), obtained at new diagnosis, from a patient treated with antithyroid drugs. The source is a woman under 40 with Graves disease.

This clonotype appeared many times. The J gene is TRBJ2-7, the V gene TRBV5-1; TRBD2 aligns across 11 bases. The V gene's germline CDR1 is SGHRS and CDR2 YFSETQ. The CDR3 sequence is 14 residues long. Unmatched junction bases numbered 5, after V lost 5 bases and J lost 4 bases. CDR3 DNA: TGCGCCAGCAGGCAACTAGCGGGAGTTTACGAGCAGTACTTC. It translates to CASRQLAGVYEQYF.

V gene TRBV28 combines with J gene TRBJ2-5; D is unclear. Per germline, CDR1 MDHEN and CDR2 SYDVKM. The ends were cut back, 4 bases at V and 4 bases at J, with 16 bases in the middle. This CDR3 is 15 amino acids long. CDR3 in DNA: TGTGCCAGCAGTTCCCCTCGTTTTGTTAGAGAGACCCAGTACTTC. This codes for CASSSPRFVRETQYF.

This clonotype was seen more than once but under ten times. At one end, the junction sequence differs from germline, possibly due to a read error. The chain uses TRBV5-1 and TRBJ1-2, with D tentatively TRBD1 (6 bases). The length of the CDR3 is 13 residues. The germline CDR1 and CDR2 sequences are SGHRS and YFSETQ. In DNA form, the CDR3 reads TGCGTCAGCAGCCCCAGGACAGACTATGGCTACACCTTC. Translation gives CVSSPRTDYGYTF.